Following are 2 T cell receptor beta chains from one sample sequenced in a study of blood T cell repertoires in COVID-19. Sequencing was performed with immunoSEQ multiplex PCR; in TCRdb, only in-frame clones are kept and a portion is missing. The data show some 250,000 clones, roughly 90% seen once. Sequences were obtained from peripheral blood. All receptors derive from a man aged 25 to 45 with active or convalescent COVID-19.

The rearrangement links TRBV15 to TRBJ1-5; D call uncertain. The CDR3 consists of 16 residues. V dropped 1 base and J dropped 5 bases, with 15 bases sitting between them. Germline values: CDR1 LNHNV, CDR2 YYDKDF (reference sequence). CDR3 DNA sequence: TGTGCCACCAGCAGAGGGGCCCTTTGGACTGATCAGCCCCAGCATTTT. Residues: CATSRGALWTDQPQHF.

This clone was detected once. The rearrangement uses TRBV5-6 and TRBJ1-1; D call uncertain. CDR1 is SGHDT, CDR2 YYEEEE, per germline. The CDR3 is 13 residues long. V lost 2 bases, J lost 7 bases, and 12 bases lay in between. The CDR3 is CASSLMRSGEAFF. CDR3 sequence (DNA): TGTGCCAGCAGCTTAATGAGATCCGGTGAAGCTTTCTTT.